This TCR beta chain was documented in a study of cytomegalovirus exposure and HLA in healthy donors. At the level of the study: An earlier analysis identified some 110 million unique TCR beta sequences in about 190 million T cells. Study-level points and caveats: There were a few CMV-associated chains whose specificity for CMV antigens was confirmed in vitro.

Note on this clone: What it binds is unknown.

Healthy bone marrow donors made up the donors. There were likely unrecorded immune exposures, though donors were nominally healthy when sampled. The V end lost 1 base, the J end lost 6 bases, and 12 bases lay between the germline ends. This CDR3 has 15 amino acids. Germline V gives CDR1 SGHTA, CDR2 FQGNSA. PCR primers comprised 60 Vbeta and 13 Jbeta primers. Method: immunoSEQ multiplex PCR; TCRdb's copy keeps in-frame clones and lacks some. In the table there are about 190,000 clones, 70% to 80% of which are singletons. This chain connects TRBV7-2 to TRBJ2-2, with D tentatively TRBD1 (5 bases). This sequence originates from a woman between 25 and 40 years old in good health and CMV-seropositive. Sequencing was done on a sample of PBMCs. The CDR3 DNA reads as TGTGCCAGCAGCTTAGTGGCAGCCAGGGCCGGGGAGCTGTTTTTT. Its protein is CASSLVAARAGELFF.